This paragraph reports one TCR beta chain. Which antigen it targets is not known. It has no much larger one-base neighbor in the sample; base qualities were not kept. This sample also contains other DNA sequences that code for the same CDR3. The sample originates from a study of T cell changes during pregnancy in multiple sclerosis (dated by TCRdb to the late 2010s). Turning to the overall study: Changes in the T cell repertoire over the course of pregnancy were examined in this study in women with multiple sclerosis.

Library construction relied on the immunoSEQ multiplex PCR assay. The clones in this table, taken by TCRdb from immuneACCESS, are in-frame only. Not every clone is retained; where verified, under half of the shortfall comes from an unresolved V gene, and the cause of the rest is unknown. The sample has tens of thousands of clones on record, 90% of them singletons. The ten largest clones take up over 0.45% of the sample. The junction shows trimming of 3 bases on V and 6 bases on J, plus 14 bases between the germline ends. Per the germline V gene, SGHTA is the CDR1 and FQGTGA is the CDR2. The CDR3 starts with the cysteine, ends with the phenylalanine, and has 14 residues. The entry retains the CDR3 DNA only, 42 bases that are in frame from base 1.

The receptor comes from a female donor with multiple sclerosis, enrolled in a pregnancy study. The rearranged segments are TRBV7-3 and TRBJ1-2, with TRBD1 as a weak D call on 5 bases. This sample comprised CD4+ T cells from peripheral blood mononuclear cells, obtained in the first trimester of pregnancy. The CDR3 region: CASSLAGWSDGYTF. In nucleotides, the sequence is TGTGCCAGCAGCTTGGCAGGGTGGAGCGATGGCTACACCTTC.